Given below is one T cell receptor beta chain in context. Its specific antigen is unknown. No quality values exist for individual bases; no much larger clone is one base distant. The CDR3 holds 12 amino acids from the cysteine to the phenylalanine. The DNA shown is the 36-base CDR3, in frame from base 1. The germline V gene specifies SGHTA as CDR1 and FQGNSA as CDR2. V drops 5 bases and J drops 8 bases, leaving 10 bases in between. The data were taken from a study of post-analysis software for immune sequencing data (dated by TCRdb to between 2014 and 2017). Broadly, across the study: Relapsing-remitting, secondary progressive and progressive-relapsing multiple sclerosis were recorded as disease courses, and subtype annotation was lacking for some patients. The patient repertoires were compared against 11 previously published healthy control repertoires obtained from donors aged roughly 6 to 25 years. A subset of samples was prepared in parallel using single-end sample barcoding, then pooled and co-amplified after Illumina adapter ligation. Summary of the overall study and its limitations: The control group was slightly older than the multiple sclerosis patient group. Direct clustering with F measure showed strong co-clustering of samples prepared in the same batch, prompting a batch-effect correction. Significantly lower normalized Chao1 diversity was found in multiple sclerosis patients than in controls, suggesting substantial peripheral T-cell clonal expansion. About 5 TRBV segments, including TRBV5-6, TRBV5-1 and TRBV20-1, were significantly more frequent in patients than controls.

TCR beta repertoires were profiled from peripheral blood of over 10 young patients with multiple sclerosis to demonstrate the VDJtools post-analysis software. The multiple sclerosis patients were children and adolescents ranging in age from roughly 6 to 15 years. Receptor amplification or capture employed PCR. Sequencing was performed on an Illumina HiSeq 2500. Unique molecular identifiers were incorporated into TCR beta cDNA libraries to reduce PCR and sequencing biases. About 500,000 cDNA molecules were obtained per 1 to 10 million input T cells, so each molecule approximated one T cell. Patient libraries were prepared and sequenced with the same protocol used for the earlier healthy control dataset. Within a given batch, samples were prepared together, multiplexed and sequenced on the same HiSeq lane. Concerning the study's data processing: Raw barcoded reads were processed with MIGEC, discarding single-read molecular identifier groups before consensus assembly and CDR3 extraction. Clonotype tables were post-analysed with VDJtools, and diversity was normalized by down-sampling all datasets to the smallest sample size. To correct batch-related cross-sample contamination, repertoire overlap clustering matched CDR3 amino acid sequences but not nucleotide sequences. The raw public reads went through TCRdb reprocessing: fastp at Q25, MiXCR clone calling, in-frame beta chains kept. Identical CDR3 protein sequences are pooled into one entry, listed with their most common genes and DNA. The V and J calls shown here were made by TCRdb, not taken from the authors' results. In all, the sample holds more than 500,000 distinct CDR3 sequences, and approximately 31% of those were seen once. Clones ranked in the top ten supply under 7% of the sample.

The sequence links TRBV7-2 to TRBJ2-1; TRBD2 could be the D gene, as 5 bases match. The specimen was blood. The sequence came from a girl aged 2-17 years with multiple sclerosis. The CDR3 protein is CASSLDWDEQFF. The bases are TGTGCCAGCAGCCTGGACTGGGATGAGCAGTTCTTC.